This note documents a single T cell receptor (beta chain) sequence. The data belong to a study of blood T cell repertoires in COVID-19. Turning to the study itself: Nucleic acid was either cDNA or gDNA, and it came from T cells, B-cell-depleted T cells, or PBMCs.

Participants were aged about 18 to 100 years, lived in over 20 US areas, and enrolled virtually. Clinical history as reported by participants underpinned cohort assignment. V was shortened by 2 bases and J by 3 bases, with 2 bases between the two germline ends. This CDR3 is built from 11 residues. Germline V gene sequence: CDR1 SNHLY, CDR2 FYNNEI. Authors' processing steps: Amplification of reference gene primers provided the estimated nucleated cell counts. This table comes from immunoSEQ multiplex PCR, and its TCRdb copy is limited to in-frame clones, with some not included. V, J and clone size are those of that table, while D and trimming were read from the DNA. The sample gives 200,000 or so clones, around 90% of which show up once; roughly 7.2% is in the top ten.

Material: PBMCs or T cells enriched from blood (not recorded which). This TCR was sampled from a man in his thirties or forties in a cohort exposed to, infected with or recovered from COVID-19 (not recorded which). This chain uses TRBV2 with TRBJ2-7; D is ambiguous. Here the CDR3 reads CASSEYYEQYF. CDR3 DNA: TGTGCCAGCAGTGAATACTACGAGCAGTACTTC.